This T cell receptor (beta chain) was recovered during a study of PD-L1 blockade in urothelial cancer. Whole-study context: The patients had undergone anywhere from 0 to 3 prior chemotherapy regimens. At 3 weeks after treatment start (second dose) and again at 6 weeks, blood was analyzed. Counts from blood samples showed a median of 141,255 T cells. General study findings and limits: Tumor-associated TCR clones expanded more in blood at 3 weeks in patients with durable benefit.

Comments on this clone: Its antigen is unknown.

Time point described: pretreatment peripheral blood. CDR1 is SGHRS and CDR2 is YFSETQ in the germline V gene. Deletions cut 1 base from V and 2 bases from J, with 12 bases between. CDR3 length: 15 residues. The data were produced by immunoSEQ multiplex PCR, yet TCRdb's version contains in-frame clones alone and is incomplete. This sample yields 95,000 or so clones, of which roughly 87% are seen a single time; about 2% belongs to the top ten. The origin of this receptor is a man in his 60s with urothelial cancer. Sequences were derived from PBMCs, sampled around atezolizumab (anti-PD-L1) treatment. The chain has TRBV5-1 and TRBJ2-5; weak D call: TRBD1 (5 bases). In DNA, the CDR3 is TGCGCCAGCAGCTTGCTTAGACAGCTACAAGAGACCCAGTACTTC. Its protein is CASSLLRQLQETQYF.